The clone carrying this T cell receptor beta chain was observed many times. As yet, its antigen is unknown. Through a sample-barcoded 5' primer and a J-beta primer mix, a second PCR was run for roughly 6 to 11 cycles. One entry per CDR3 protein results from TCRdb running MiXCR on the 5' RACE reads. The table lists hundreds of thousands of distinct CDR3 sequences, roughly 41% of them singletons, with about 30% in the top ten. The record originates from a study of blood T cells in healthy people across ages. Findings and caveats of the study: Whereas aged donors had fewer naive CD4+ cells, long-lived donors had more of them and higher diversity.

The germline V gene has CDR1 DFQATT and CDR2 SNEGSKA (reference sequence). The CDR3 length is 14 residues. Trimming took 4 bases from V and 4 from J; bases not matched to a gene: 8. The specimen sequenced was blood. This receptor was taken from a man at least 80 years old in good health. The chain couples TRBV20-1 to TRBJ1-2; 8 nucleotides line up with TRBD1. CDR3 residues: CSAIRQGLGYGYTF. Written as DNA, the CDR3 is TGCAGTGCTATTAGACAGGGGCTTGGCTATGGCTACACCTTC.